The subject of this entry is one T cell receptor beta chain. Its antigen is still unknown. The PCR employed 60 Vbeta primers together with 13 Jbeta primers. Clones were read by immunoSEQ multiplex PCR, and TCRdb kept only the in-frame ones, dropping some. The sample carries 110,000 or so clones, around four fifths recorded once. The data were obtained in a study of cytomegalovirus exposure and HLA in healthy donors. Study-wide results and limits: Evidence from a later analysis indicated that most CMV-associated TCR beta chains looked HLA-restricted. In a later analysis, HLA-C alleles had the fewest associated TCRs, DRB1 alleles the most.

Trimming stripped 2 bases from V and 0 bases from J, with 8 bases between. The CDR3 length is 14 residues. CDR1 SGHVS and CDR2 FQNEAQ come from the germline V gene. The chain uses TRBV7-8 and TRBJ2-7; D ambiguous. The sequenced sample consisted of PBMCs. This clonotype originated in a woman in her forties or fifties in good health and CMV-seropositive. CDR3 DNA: TGTGCCAGCAGCTTATTCTATCTCTCCTACGAGCAGTACTTC. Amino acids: CASSLFYLSYEQYF.